A selection of T cell receptor beta chains follows, all from one sample in a study of blood T cell repertoires in COVID-19. Profiled with immunoSEQ multiplex PCR; TCRdb holds only in-frame clones, not every one. The table records about 180,000 clones, about 90% of them present only once. What was sequenced was PBMCs or T cells enriched from blood (not recorded which). Every receptor here comes from a human donor with acute COVID-19. The donor label of this sample is uncertain. Both conserved end residues are trimmed from each CDR3.

>TRBV27
ASSPESLPGYEQY
>TRBV5-8
ASSFQTAEAF
>TRBV3-1/TRBV3-2
ASSRQLAGGSETQY
>TRBV3-1/TRBV3-2
ASSLEGGAGNTIY
>TRBV5-1
ASQTSTFDTQY
>TRBV28
ASSSHGRFSYEQY
>TRBV7-6
ASSSRGTSVYEQF
>TRBV9
ASSTRQGANSPLH
>TRBV9
ASSGGDAYNQPQH
>TRBV19
ASTRGGGSEAF